This T cell receptor beta chain originates from a study of blood T cells in healthy people across ages. Study results and limitations: Diversity figures derived from one million T cells were judged to underestimate the true value.

A word on this clonotype: Its specificity is unknown.

The second PCR ran about 6 to 11 cycles with a sample-barcoded 5' primer and J-beta primers. Via MiXCR, TCRdb re-called the 5' RACE reads, giving one row per CDR3 protein. The sample has hundreds of thousands of distinct CDR3 sequences; around two fifths are singletons. Each individual donor underwent a draw of approximately 10 milliliters of peripheral blood. Trimming removed 5 bases from V and 2 bases from J, with 15 bases in between. CDR3 size: 15 residues. Per the germline V gene, CDR1 is SGHAT and CDR2 is FQNNGV. Sequencing was done on a sample of blood. This receptor was taken from a man aged 60 to 75 in good health. The chain couples TRBV11-2 to TRBJ1-1, with D unresolved. The DNA for the CDR3 is TGTGCCAGCAGCCACGCCGGCCGGGGAAACACTGAAGCTTTCTTT. This sequence encodes CASSHAGRGNTEAFF.